One sample yielded the 15 T cell receptor beta chains listed below, sequenced in a study of cytomegalovirus exposure and HLA in healthy donors. Profiled with immunoSEQ multiplex PCR; TCRdb holds only in-frame clones, not every one. This table holds a few hundred thousand clones, 90% found once. The sample comprised PBMCs. Receptor source: a woman in her 30s in good health and CMV-seronegative.

The chain uses TRBV7-3 and TRBJ1-1; possible D gene TRBD1, 5 bases. Trimming took 5 bases from V and 1 from J, leaving 11 bases between them. CDR1 is SGHTA and CDR2 is FQGTGA in the germline V gene. CDR3 length: 14 amino acids. CDR3 in DNA: TGTGCCAGCAGCCTTGGACACTCGAACACTGAAGCTTTCTTT. It is translated as CASSLGHSNTEAFF. The full variable domain, with the rest looked up from reference TRBV7-3 and TRBJ1-1, is GAGVSQTPSNKVTEKGKYVELRCDPISGHTALYWYRQSLGQGPEFLIYFQGTGAADDSGLPNDRFFAVRPEGSVSTLKIQRTERGDSAVYLCASSLGHSNTEAFFGQGTRLTVV.

The chain employs TRBV5-6 and TRBJ1-4; 8 bases map to TRBD1. The CDR3 is 15 residues long. The V segment lost 3 bases and the J segment 0 bases; nucleotides outside the gene matches: 1. Germline V lookup: CDR1 SGHDT, CDR2 YYEEEE. The CDR3 DNA reads TGTGCCAGCAGCTGGGGACAGGCAACTAATGAAAAACTGTTTTTT. This encodes CASSWGQATNEKLFF.

The chain recombines TRBV6-5 with TRBJ1-1; perhaps TRBD1 as D (5 bases). Between the trimmed V and J ends, which lost 0 bases and 7 bases, there was a span of 9 bases. The length of the CDR3 is 13 residues. Germline lookup yields CDR1 MNHEY and CDR2 SVGAGI. In nucleotides, the CDR3 is TGTGCCAGCAGTTACTCGACGGGACTTGAAGCTTTCTTT. Amino acid sequence: CASSYSTGLEAFF.

This chain links TRBV2 with TRBJ2-2; a possible D gene is TRBD2 (7 bases). The V and J ends lost 2 bases and 6 bases respectively, with 16 bases between them. CDR1 is SNHLY, CDR2 FYNNEI, per germline. This CDR3 region has 16 residues. The CDR3 sequence: CASSESRGAVSGELFF. The CDR3 DNA reads TGTGCCAGCAGTGAAAGTCGGGGGGCGGTCTCCGGGGAGCTGTTTTTT.

The chain combines TRBV27 with TRBJ1-1, with D uncertain. Germline CDR1 is MNHEY and CDR2 is SMNVEV (reference sequence). The CDR3 is 15 amino acids. V dropped 3 bases and J dropped 0 bases, with 11 bases sitting between them. The CDR3 DNA sequence: TGTGCCAGCAGTTTTTTCAGGACCATGAACACTGAAGCTTTCTTT. Translating it yields CASSFFRTMNTEAFF.

The rearrangement uses TRBV4-3 and TRBJ2-4; either TRBD1 or TRBD2 may supply D (5 bases each). With 0 bases removed from V and 8 bases from J, the gap between germline ends came to 20 bases. This CDR3 spans 17 amino acids. Germline V gene lookup returns CDR1 LGHNA and CDR2 YSLEER. The CDR3 reads CASSQELAGSYSYIQYF. CDR3 DNA sequence: TGCGCCAGCAGCCAAGAGCTCGCAGGGAGCTATTCTTACATTCAGTACTTC.

The rearrangement joins TRBV18 to TRBJ2-5; the D is unclear. V lost 5 bases, J lost 2 bases, and 9 bases lay in between. Germline CDR1 and CDR2: KGHSH and LQKENI. This CDR3 comprises 13 residues. In nucleotides, the CDR3 is TGTGCCAGCTCATACAACATACAAGAGACCCAGTACTTC. This sequence encodes CASSYNIQETQYF.

The chain links TRBV25-1 to TRBJ2-5, with D hard to call. Trimming took off 4 bases at V and 3 bases at J, with 9 bases between the two ends. The germline V gene has CDR1 MGHDK and CDR2 SYGVNS. This CDR3 is 13 amino acids long. The CDR3 region is CASSVMPEETQYF. The CDR3 bases are TGTGCCAGCAGTGTTATGCCGGAAGAGACCCAGTACTTC.

This clone was seen a single time. This chain uses TRBV5-6 with TRBJ2-3, with D maybe TRBD1 (5 bases). CDR1 SGHDT and CDR2 YYEEEE come from the germline V gene. This CDR3 is 14 amino acids long. Trimming removed 4 bases from V and 0 bases from J, with 9 bases in between. In DNA, the CDR3 is TGTGCCAGCAGCCCAGGGTATAGCACAGATACGCAGTATTTT. It specifies CASSPGYSTDTQYF.

This chain connects TRBV7-6 to TRBJ2-1, with D tentatively TRBD1 (5 bases). V was trimmed by 5 bases and J by 0 bases, leaving 11 bases between them. The CDR3 runs 15 residues. Germline CDR1 is SGHVS and CDR2 is FNYEAQ. The CDR3 protein is CASSPGDSSYNEQFF. In DNA, the CDR3 is TGTGCCAGCAGCCCCGGTGACAGCTCCTACAATGAGCAGTTCTTC.

The genes are TRBV18 and TRBJ2-7, with 7 bases identical to TRBD2. Germline CDR1 is KGHSH and CDR2 is LQKENI. The trim removed 2 bases at V and 4 bases at J, leaving 8 bases unmatched. The length of the CDR3 is 15 residues. The DNA of the CDR3 is TGTGCCAGCTCACCAAGTCGCGGGAGTAGGTACGAGCAGTACTTC. Encoded protein: CASSPSRGSRYEQYF.

V gene TRBV4-2 combines with J gene TRBJ2-7; TRBD1 agrees at 7 bases. CDR3 size: 16 residues. V trimming: 3 bases; J trimming: 3 bases; junction bases outside the gene matches: 11. From germline, CDR1 is LGHNA and CDR2 YNFKEQ. The CDR3 DNA reads as TGTGCCAGCAGCCACCCTAAGGGGACAGCAGACTACGAGCAGTACTTC. Translation gives CASSHPKGTADYEQYF.

The genes are TRBV7-3 and TRBJ2-7, with 8 bases aligning to TRBD1. Germline CDR1 and CDR2: SGHTA and FQGTGA. The junction had 9 bases not matched to a gene; V was cut back by 5 bases and J by 3 bases. The CDR3 loop spans 15 amino acids. In nucleotides, the CDR3 is TGTGCCAGCAGCCCGGCCGGGACAGGCCGCTACGAGCAGTACTTC. Its protein is CASSPAGTGRYEQYF.

This clone was recorded at least ten times. The chain couples TRBV23-1 to TRBJ2-1, with a weak D call TRBD2 (5 bases). TRBV23-1 is sorted into the ORF group, with uncertain function. This CDR3 region has 14 residues. V was shortened by 7 bases and J by 4 bases, with 14 bases between the two germline ends. CDR3 sequence: CASTPRSGYNEQFF. The CDR3 DNA reads as TGCGCCAGCACCCCTAGGTCGGGATACAATGAGCAGTTCTTC.

The rearrangement uses TRBV7-9 and TRBJ1-5, with D tentatively TRBD1 (6 bases). V was trimmed by 5 bases and J by 7 bases, leaving 15 bases between them. The CDR3 sequence is 14 residues long. Germline V lookup: CDR1 SEHNR, CDR2 FQNEAQ (reference sequence). In nucleotides, the CDR3 is TGTGCCAGCAGCCCGACGGCAGGGGAACAGCCCCAGCATTTT. It translates to CASSPTAGEQPQHF.